The rows below give T cell receptor beta chains drawn from one sample of a study of blood T cell repertoires in COVID-19. Data came from immunoSEQ multiplex PCR; TCRdb stores just in-frame clones and leaves some out. The sample lists some 200,000 clones, 84% seen once, with less than 6.5% in the top ten. The sequencing input was peripheral blood. These receptors came from a woman in her sixties or seventies who had recovered from COVID-19. The CDR3 runs from the conserved cysteine through the conserved F or W. The D gene is left open where the match is weak. The size field is filled for only some rows; it gives once, few, many or a size class.

V gene: TRBV19; D gene: .; clone size: .; J gene: TRBJ1-6; CDR3 DNA: TGTGCCAGTAGTCTCCGACAGGACTATAATTCACCCCTCCACTTT; CDR3 protein: CASSLRQDYNSPLHF
V gene: TRBV4-1; D gene: .; clone size: .; J gene: TRBJ2-3; CDR3 DNA: TGCGCCAGCAGCCAAGGACGGAGTACAGATACGCAGTATTTT; CDR3 protein: CASSQGRSTDTQYF
V gene: TRBV3-1/TRBV3-2; D gene: .; clone size: .; J gene: TRBJ1-5; CDR3 DNA: TGTGCCAGCAGCCCGGGGATGGGGCAGCCCCAGCATTTT; CDR3 protein: CASSPGMGQPQHF
V gene: TRBV19; D gene: .; clone size: .; J gene: TRBJ2-2; CDR3 DNA: TGTGCCAGTAGTAACGCCCCTGCGCAGGGTGTTACCGGGGAGCTGTTTTTT; CDR3 protein: CASSNAPAQGVTGELFF
V gene: TRBV12-5; D gene: TRBD1; clone size: .; J gene: TRBJ1-4; CDR3 DNA: TGTGCTAGTGGTTTGGACAGGGGAAGGGGTAATGAAAAACTGTTTTTT; CDR3 protein: CASGLDRGRGNEKLFF
V gene: TRBV6-2/TRBV6-3; D gene: .; clone size: once; J gene: TRBJ2-7; CDR3 DNA: TGTGCCAGCAGTAATCTAGTTTCCTACGAGCAGTACTTC; CDR3 protein: CASSNLVSYEQYF
V gene: TRBV5-6; D gene: TRBD1; clone size: .; J gene: TRBJ2-5; CDR3 DNA: TGTGCCAGCAGCTTAGGGGACAGGGACCAGACCCAGTACTTC; CDR3 protein: CASSLGDRDQTQYF
V gene: TRBV20-1; D gene: TRBD2; clone size: .; J gene: TRBJ2-1; CDR3 DNA: TGCAGTGCTAGTTCTAGCGGGGGGGCCAAGTCCTACAATGAGCAGTTCTTC; CDR3 protein: CSASSSGGAKSYNEQFF
V gene: TRBV5-8; D gene: .; clone size: .; J gene: TRBJ1-3; CDR3 DNA: TGTGCCAGCAGCTTATTTCGGACAGGAAACACCATATATTTT; CDR3 protein: CASSLFRTGNTIYF
V gene: TRBV9; D gene: .; clone size: .; J gene: TRBJ1-3; CDR3 DNA: TGTGCCAGCAGCCGGGAGACCGAACCCTCTGGAAACACCATATATTTT; CDR3 protein: CASSRETEPSGNTIYF
V gene: TRBV10-1; D gene: .; clone size: .; J gene: TRBJ1-3; CDR3 DNA: TGCGCCAGCAGTGAGCCAGGGACTTGTGGAAACACCATATATTTT; CDR3 protein: CASSEPGTCGNTIYF
V gene: TRBV3-1/TRBV3-2; D gene: TRBD1; clone size: .; J gene: TRBJ1-6; CDR3 DNA: TGTGCCAGCAGCCGGACAGGGTTACCCCTCCACTTT; CDR3 protein: CASSRTGLPLHF
V gene: TRBV6-6; D gene: TRBD1; clone size: .; J gene: TRBJ2-2; CDR3 DNA: TGTGCCAGCAGCGGGACAGCGAACACCGGGGAGCTGTTTTTT; CDR3 protein: CASSGTANTGELFF
V gene: TRBV5-1; D gene: TRBD1; clone size: few; J gene: TRBJ1-1; CDR3 DNA: TGCGCCAGCAGCGCCGGACAGGGGGCTGAAGCTTTCTTT; CDR3 protein: CASSAGQGAEAFF
V gene: TRBV30; D gene: .; clone size: .; J gene: TRBJ2-5; CDR3 DNA: TGTGCCTGGAGTATAACAGGGTCGGGAGAGACCCAGTACTTC; CDR3 protein: CAWSITGSGETQYF
V gene: TRBV2; D gene: TRBD2; clone size: .; J gene: TRBJ2-2; CDR3 DNA: TGTGCCAGCAGTGGGGGACTAGCCGGGGAGCTGTTTTTT; CDR3 protein: CASSGGLAGELFF
V gene: TRBV9; D gene: .; clone size: .; J gene: TRBJ2-4; CDR3 DNA: TGTGCCAGCAGCGTCGGCAGGGGAAACATTCAGTACTTC; CDR3 protein: CASSVGRGNIQYF
V gene: TRBV9; D gene: TRBD2; clone size: .; J gene: TRBJ2-2; CDR3 DNA: TGTGCCAGCAGCGTAGCCGACGGGGGGGTCACCGGGGAGCTGTTTTTT; CDR3 protein: CASSVADGGVTGELFF
V gene: TRBV5-5; D gene: .; clone size: once; J gene: TRBJ2-7; CDR3 DNA: TGTGCCAGCAGCTTGGCAGTAGCGGCCTACGAGCAGTACTTC; CDR3 protein: CASSLAVAAYEQYF
V gene: TRBV9; D gene: .; clone size: .; J gene: TRBJ1-2; CDR3 DNA: TGTGCCAGCAGCGCCGGCGGAGGGGACTATGGCTACACCTTC; CDR3 protein: CASSAGGGDYGYTF
V gene: TRBV7-8; D gene: TRBD1; clone size: .; J gene: TRBJ1-1; CDR3 DNA: TGTGCCAGCAGCCCGCCGGGACAGCCTTTGAACACTGAAGCTTTCTTT; CDR3 protein: CASSPPGQPLNTEAFF
V gene: TRBV5-1; D gene: TRBD2; clone size: .; J gene: TRBJ2-7; CDR3 DNA: TGCGCCAGCAGCTTGGTTAGCGGGGCCTACGAGCAGTACTTC; CDR3 protein: CASSLVSGAYEQYF
V gene: TRBV21-1; D gene: .; clone size: .; J gene: TRBJ1-1; CDR3 DNA: TGTGCCAGCAGCAAATCTCGGACAGGGAAGAACACTGAAGCTTTCTTT; CDR3 protein: CASSKSRTGKNTEAFF
V gene: TRBV5-1; D gene: TRBD2; clone size: .; J gene: TRBJ2-2; CDR3 DNA: TGCGCCAGCAGCCCGCCCGGGACTAGCATCACCGGGGAGCTGTTTTTT; CDR3 protein: CASSPPGTSITGELFF
V gene: TRBV11-2; D gene: TRBD2; clone size: .; J gene: TRBJ2-7; CDR3 DNA: TGTGCCAGCAGCGGACTAGCTAAAAGCTCCTACGAGCAGTACTTC; CDR3 protein: CASSGLAKSSYEQYF
V gene: TRBV9; D gene: TRBD2; clone size: .; J gene: TRBJ2-3; CDR3 DNA: TGTGCCAGCAGCGAGGGGACTAGCGGATTCACAGATACGCAGTATTTT; CDR3 protein: CASSEGTSGFTDTQYF
V gene: TRBV4-2; D gene: .; clone size: .; J gene: TRBJ2-3; CDR3 DNA: TGTGCCAGCAGCCAAGTTTTCCGTGGGGCCTACACAGATACGCAGTATTTT; CDR3 protein: CASSQVFRGAYTDTQYF
V gene: TRBV11-3; D gene: .; clone size: .; J gene: TRBJ2-3; CDR3 DNA: TGTGCCAGCAGCCAACAGGGTGTCGGCACAGATACGCAGTATTTT; CDR3 protein: CASSQQGVGTDTQYF
V gene: TRBV30; D gene: .; clone size: .; J gene: TRBJ2-3; CDR3 DNA: TGTGCCTGGAGTGTCGGGCAGGGGTTAGATACGCAGTATTTT; CDR3 protein: CAWSVGQGLDTQYF
V gene: TRBV18; D gene: .; clone size: .; J gene: TRBJ1-2; CDR3 DNA: TGTGCCAGCTCGACCTTAGGGGAGGGATCTGCTGGCTACACCTTC; CDR3 protein: CASSTLGEGSAGYTF
V gene: TRBV14; D gene: .; clone size: .; J gene: TRBJ2-7; CDR3 DNA: TGTGCCAGCAGCCAGGTACGGACTTACAGCTCCTACGAGCAGTACTTC; CDR3 protein: CASSQVRTYSSYEQYF
V gene: TRBV11-2; D gene: .; clone size: .; J gene: TRBJ2-1; CDR3 DNA: TGTGCCAGCAGCTTAGATCGTGGGGCGGCCTACAATGAGCAGTTCTTC; CDR3 protein: CASSLDRGAAYNEQFF
V gene: TRBV2; D gene: TRBD2; clone size: .; J gene: TRBJ2-5; CDR3 DNA: TGTGCCAGCGGGAATGCGGGGGACCAAGAGACCCAGTACTTC; CDR3 protein: CASGNAGDQETQYF
V gene: TRBV2; D gene: TRBD1; clone size: .; J gene: TRBJ1-6; CDR3 DNA: TGTGCCAGCAGTGAAGGGCAGGGGGTGCCTTTCCACTTT; CDR3 protein: CASSEGQGVPFHF
V gene: TRBV3-1/TRBV3-2; D gene: .; clone size: .; J gene: TRBJ2-7; CDR3 DNA: TGTGCCAGCAGCCTAGACGTAACAGGGTCCGAATTTCCCTACGAGCAGTACTTC; CDR3 protein: CASSLDVTGSEFPYEQYF
V gene: TRBV19; D gene: .; clone size: .; J gene: TRBJ2-3; CDR3 DNA: TGTGCCACTCAGCCGGGACTGAGTACAGATACGCAGTATTTT; CDR3 protein: CATQPGLSTDTQYF
V gene: TRBV27; D gene: TRBD2; clone size: .; J gene: TRBJ2-3; CDR3 DNA: TGTGCCAGCACGGGCTGGGGGGGGGCTAGCGGGGTCATTAGCACAGATACGCAGTATTTT; CDR3 protein: CASTGWGGASGVISTDTQYF
V gene: TRBV6-5; D gene: .; clone size: .; J gene: TRBJ2-7; CDR3 DNA: TGTGCCAGCAGTCCCTTCTACGAGCAGTACTTC; CDR3 protein: CASSPFYEQYF
V gene: TRBV30; D gene: TRBD1; clone size: .; J gene: TRBJ2-1; CDR3 DNA: TGTGCCTGGAGTGCTGACAGGGGGCTTGAGCAGTTCTTC; CDR3 protein: CAWSADRGLEQFF
V gene: TRBV19; D gene: .; clone size: .; J gene: TRBJ2-3; CDR3 DNA: TGTGCCAGTAGTATAGGAAGGGGTCCAGATACGCAGTATTTT; CDR3 protein: CASSIGRGPDTQYF
V gene: TRBV12-5; D gene: TRBD2; clone size: .; J gene: TRBJ2-1; CDR3 DNA: TGTGCTAGTGGTTTGGTCTTAGCGGGGTCCTGGGATGAGCAGTTCTTC; CDR3 protein: CASGLVLAGSWDEQFF